This record looks at one T cell receptor beta chain sequence and its context. CDR1 and CDR2 (germline): MDHEN, SYDVKM. This CDR3 contains 15 residues. V lost 5 bases and J lost 0, with 14 bases in between. The assay was immunoSEQ multiplex PCR, and TCRdb's table has in-frame clones only and misses some. The data show hundreds of thousands of clones, with 85% to 90% seen just once and approximately 4.3% held by the top ten. The data were taken from a study of blood T cell repertoires in COVID-19. About the research overall: Acute-phase and convalescent COVID-19 samples originated in the United States, Italy and Spain. PBMCs, B-cell-depleted T cells, or T cells were the source of the cDNA or gDNA that made up the material.

Participant age was about 18 to 95 years, and participants resided in about two dozen US areas. The chain uses TRBV28 and TRBJ2-7; D possibly corresponds to TRBD1 (5 bases). The TCR comes from a woman aged 18-35 years with acute COVID-19. The sequenced material came from PBMCs or T cells enriched from blood (not recorded which). CDR3 loop: CASSPRQRDSYEQYF. DNA of the CDR3: TGTGCCAGCAGTCCACGACAGAGAGACTCCTACGAGCAGTACTTC.